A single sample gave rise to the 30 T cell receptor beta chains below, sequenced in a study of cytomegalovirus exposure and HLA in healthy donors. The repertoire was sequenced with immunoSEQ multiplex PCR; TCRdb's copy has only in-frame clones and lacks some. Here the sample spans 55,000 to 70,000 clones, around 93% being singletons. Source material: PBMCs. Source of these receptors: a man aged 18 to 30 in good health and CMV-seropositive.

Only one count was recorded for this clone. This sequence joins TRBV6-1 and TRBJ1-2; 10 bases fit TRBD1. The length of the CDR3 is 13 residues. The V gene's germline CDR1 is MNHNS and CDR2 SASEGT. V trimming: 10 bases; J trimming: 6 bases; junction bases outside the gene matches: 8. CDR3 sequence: CAIRQGAGDGYTF. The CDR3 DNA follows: TGTGCCATCAGACAGGGGGCTGGTGATGGCTACACCTTC.

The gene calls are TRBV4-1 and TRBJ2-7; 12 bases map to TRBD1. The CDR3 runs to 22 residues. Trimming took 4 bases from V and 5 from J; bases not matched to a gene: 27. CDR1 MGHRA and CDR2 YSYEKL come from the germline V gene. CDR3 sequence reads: CASSLSPGQGASKSGSSDEQYF. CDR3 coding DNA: TGCGCCAGCAGCCTTTCACCGGGACAGGGGGCCTCGAAAAGCGGGAGTAGCGACGAGCAGTACTTC.

In DNA, the CDR3 is TGTGCCAGCAGCCAAGCCCGGGGAAGCAATCAGCCCCAGCATTTT. This codes for CASSQARGSNQPQHF. This chain links TRBV7-9 with TRBJ1-5, with unresolved D. V was shortened by 5 bases and J by 1 base, with 12 bases between the two germline ends. The CDR3 sequence is 15 residues long. Germline V gene data show CDR1 as SEHNR and CDR2 as FQNEAQ (reference sequence). The full variable domain, in which reference TRBV7-9 and TRBJ1-5 provide the parts outside the CDR3, is DTGVSQNPRHKITKRGQNVTFRCDPISEHNRLYWYRQTLGQGPEFLTYFQNEAQLEKSRLLSDRFSAERPKGSFSTLEIQRTEQGDSAMYLCASSQARGSNQPQHFGDGTRLSIL.

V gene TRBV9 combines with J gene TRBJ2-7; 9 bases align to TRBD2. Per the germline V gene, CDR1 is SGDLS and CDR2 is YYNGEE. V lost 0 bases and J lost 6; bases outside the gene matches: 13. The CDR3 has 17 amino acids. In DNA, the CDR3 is TGTGCCAGCAGCGTAGATCCGGCGGGAGGGCGTCTCTCCGAGCAGTACTTC. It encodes CASSVDPAGGRLSEQYF.

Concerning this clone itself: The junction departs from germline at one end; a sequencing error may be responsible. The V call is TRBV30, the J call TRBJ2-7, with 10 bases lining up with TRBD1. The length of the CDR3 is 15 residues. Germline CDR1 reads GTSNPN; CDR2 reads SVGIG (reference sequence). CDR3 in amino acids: CARRDTGQGTYEQYF. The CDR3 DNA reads TGTGCCCGGAGAGACACGGGACAGGGGACCTACGAGCAGTACTTC.

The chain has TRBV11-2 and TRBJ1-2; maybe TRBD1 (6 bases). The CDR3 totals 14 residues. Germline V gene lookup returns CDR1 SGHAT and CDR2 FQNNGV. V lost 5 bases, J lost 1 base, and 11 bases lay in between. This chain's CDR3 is CASSPPGDNYGYTF. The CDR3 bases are TGTGCCAGCAGCCCTCCAGGGGATAACTATGGCTACACCTTC.

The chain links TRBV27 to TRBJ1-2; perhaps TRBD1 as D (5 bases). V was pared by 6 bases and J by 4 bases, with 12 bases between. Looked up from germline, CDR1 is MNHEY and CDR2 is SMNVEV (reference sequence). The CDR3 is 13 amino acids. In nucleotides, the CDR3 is TGTGCCAGCAGACCGCCCCAGGGCTATGGCTACACCTTC. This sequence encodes CASRPPQGYGYTF.

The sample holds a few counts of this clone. CDR3 in amino acids: CASSFQQGYEQYF. CDR3 sequence (DNA): TGCGCCAGCAGCTTCCAGCAGGGTTACGAGCAGTACTTC. V gene TRBV4-1 combines with J gene TRBJ2-7; D might be TRBD1 (5 bases). V dropped 5 bases and J dropped 4 bases, with 12 bases sitting between them. This CDR3 has 13 amino acids. Looked up from germline, CDR1 is MGHRA and CDR2 is YSYEKL.

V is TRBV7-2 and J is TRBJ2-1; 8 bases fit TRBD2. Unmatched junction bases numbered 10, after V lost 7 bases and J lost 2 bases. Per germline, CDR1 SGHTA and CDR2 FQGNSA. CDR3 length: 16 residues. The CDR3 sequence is CASTDGRGRAYNEQFF. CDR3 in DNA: TGTGCCAGCACCGACGGGAGGGGTAGGGCCTACAATGAGCAGTTCTTC.

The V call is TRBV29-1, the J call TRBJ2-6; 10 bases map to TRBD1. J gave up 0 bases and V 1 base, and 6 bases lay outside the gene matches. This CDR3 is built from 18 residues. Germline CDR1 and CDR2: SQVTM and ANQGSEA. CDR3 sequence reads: CSVEAGTGVRSGANVLTF. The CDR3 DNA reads TGCAGCGTTGAAGCCGGGACAGGGGTCCGCTCTGGGGCCAACGTCCTGACTTTC.

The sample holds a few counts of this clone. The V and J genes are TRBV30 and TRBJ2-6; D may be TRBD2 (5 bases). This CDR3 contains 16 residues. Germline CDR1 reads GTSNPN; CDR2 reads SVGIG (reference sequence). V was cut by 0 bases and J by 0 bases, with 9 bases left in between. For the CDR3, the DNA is TGTGCCTGGAGTGTAAACGGGGTCTCTGGGGCCAACGTCCTGACTTTC. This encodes CAWSVNGVSGANVLTF.

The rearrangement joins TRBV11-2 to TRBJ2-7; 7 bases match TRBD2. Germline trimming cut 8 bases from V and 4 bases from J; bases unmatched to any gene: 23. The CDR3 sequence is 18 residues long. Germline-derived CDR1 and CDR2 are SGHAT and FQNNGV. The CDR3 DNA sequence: TGTGCCAGCGGATCCGTAGCGGGTGTAGGGATTAGGGGTTACGAGCAGTACTTC. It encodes CASGSVAGVGIRGYEQYF.

This CDR3 is CASSLADNYGYTF. The DNA of the CDR3 is TGTGCCAGCAGCTTGGCAGATAACTATGGCTACACCTTC. The genes are TRBV5-5 and TRBJ1-2; D uncertain. The CDR3 length is 13 residues. Germline V CDR1 and CDR2: SGHKS, YYEKEE (reference sequence). The ends were cut back, 0 bases at V and 1 base at J, with 4 bases in the middle.

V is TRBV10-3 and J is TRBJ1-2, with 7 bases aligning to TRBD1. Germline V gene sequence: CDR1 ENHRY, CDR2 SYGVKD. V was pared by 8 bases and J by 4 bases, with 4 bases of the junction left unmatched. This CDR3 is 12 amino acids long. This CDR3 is CAIGGGGYGYTF. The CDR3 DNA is TGTGCCATCGGAGGGGGCGGCTATGGCTACACCTTC.

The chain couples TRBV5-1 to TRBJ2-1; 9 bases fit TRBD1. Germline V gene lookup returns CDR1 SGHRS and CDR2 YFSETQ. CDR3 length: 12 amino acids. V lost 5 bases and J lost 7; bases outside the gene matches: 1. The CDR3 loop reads CASSDRGNEQFF. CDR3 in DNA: TGCGCCAGCAGTGACAGGGGGAATGAGCAGTTCTTC.

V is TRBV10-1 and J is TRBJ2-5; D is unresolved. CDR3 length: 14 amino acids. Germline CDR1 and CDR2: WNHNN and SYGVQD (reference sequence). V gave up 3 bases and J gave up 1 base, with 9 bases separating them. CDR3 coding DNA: TGCGCCAGCAGTGATGGGCCAGCCCAAGAGACCCAGTACTTC. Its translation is CASSDGPAQETQYF.

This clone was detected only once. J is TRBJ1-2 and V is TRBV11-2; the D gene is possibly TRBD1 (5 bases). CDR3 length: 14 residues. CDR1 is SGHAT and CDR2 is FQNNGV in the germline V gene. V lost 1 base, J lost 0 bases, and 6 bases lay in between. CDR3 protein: CASSLVTANYGYTF. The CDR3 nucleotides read TGTGCCAGCAGCTTAGTGACAGCTAACTATGGCTACACCTTC. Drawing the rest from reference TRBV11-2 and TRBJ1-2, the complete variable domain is EAGVAQSPRYKIIEKRQSVAFWCNPISGHATLYWYQQILGQGPKLLIQFQNNGVVDDSQLPKDRFSAERLKGVDSTLKIQPAKLEDSAVYLCASSLVTANYGYTFGSGTRLTVV.

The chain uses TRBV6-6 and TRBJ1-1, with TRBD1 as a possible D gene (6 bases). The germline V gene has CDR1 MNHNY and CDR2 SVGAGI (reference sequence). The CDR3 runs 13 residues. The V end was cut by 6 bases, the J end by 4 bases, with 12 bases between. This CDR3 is CASSTIGGTEAFF. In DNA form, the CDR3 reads TGTGCCAGCAGCACCATAGGGGGCACTGAAGCTTTCTTT.

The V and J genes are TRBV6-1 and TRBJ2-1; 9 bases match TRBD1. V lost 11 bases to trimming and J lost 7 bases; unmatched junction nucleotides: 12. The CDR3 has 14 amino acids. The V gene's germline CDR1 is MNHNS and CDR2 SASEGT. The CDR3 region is CAGDPGQGYNEQFF. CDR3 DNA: TGTGCCGGCGACCCGGGACAGGGTTATAATGAGCAGTTCTTC.

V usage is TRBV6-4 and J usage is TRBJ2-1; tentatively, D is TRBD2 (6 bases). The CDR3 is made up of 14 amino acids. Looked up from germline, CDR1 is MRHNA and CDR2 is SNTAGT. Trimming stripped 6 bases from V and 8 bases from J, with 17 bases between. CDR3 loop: CASSPRETSDEQFF. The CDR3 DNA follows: TGTGCCAGCAGCCCCCGGGAGACCTCTGATGAGCAGTTCTTC.

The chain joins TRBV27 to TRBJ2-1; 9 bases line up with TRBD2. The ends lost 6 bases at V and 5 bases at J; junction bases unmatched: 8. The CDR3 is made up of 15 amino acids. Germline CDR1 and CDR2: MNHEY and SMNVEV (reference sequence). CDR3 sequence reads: CASSLGASGNNEQFF. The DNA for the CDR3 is TGTGCCAGCAGCCTTGGGGCTAGCGGGAACAATGAGCAGTTCTTC.

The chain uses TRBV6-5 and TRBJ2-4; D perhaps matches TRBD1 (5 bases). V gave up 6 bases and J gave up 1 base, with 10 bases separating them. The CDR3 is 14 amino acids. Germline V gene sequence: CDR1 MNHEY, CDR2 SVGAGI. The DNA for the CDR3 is TGTGCCAGCAGGTCAGGGAAGGCCAAAAACATTCAGTACTTC. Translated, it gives CASRSGKAKNIQYF.

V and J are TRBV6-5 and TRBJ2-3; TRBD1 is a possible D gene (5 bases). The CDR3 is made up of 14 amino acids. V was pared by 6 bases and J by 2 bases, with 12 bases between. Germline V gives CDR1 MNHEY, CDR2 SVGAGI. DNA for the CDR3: TGTGCCAGCAGCCCCGTAGGGGACACAGATACGCAGTATTTT. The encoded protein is CASSPVGDTDTQYF.

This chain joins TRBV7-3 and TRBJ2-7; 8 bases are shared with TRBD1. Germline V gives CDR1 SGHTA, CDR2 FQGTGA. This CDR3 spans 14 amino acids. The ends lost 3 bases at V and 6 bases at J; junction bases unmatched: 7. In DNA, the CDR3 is TGTGCCAGCAGCTTTACAGGGGGTGATGGCGAGCAGTACTTC. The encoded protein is CASSFTGGDGEQYF.

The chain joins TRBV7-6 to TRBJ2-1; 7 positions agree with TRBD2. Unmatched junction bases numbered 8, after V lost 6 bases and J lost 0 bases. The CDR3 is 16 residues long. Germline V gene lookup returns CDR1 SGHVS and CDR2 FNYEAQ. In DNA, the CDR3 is TGTGCCAGCAGTTCCAGCGGGATTTACTCCTACAATGAGCAGTTCTTC. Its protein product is CASSSSGIYSYNEQFF.

CDR3 coding DNA: TGTGCCAGCAGTTCAGGGGGCTCGGGCACCGGGGAGCTGTTTTTT. Translated, it gives CASSSGGSGTGELFF. The chain uses TRBV28 and TRBJ2-2; 8 bases agree with TRBD1. The germline CDR1 and CDR2 sequences are MDHEN and SYDVKM. The CDR3 covers 15 residues. Germline trimming cut 4 bases from V and 4 bases from J; bases unmatched to any gene: 5.

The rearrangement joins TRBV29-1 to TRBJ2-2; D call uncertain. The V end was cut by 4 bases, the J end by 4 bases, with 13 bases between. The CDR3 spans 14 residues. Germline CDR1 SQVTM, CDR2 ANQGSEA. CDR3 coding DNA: TGCAGCGTTGTCCCCACAACATCCACCGGGGAGCTGTTTTTT. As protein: CSVVPTTSTGELFF.

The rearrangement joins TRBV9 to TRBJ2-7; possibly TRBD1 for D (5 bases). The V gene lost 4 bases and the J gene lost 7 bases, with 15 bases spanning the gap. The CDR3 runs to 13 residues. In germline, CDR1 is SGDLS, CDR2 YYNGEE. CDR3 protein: CASSPVQAEEQYF. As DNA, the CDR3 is TGTGCCAGCAGCCCAGTACAGGCGGAGGAGCAGTACTTC.

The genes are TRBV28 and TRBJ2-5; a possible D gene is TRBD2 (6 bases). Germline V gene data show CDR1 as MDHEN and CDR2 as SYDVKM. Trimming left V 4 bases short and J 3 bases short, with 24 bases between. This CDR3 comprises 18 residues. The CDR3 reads CASSSLSGLRVTEETQYF. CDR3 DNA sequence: TGTGCCAGCAGTTCTCTCTCGGGACTCAGGGTAACAGAAGAGACCCAGTACTTC.

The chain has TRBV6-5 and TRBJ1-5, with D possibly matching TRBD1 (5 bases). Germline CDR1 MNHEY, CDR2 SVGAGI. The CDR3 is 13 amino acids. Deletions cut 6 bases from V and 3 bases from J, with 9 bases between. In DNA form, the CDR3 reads TGTGCCAGCAGGGCGGGACTCAATCAGCCCCAGCATTTT. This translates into CASRAGLNQPQHF.